The TCR beta chain under discussion was sequenced for a study of T cell changes during pregnancy in multiple sclerosis. Assay: immunoSEQ multiplex PCR; the TCRdb copy retains only in-frame clones and omits some. Here the sample spans under 35,000 clones, approximately 92% being singletons. The source was CD4+ T cells from peripheral blood mononuclear cells, collected in the first trimester of pregnancy. The source is a female donor with multiple sclerosis, enrolled in a pregnancy study.

This CDR3 reads CASGPGQVSYEQYF. The CDR3, as DNA: TGTGCCAGCGGCCCGGGACAGGTCTCCTACGAGCAGTACTTC. The chain links TRBV27 to TRBJ2-7, with 8 bases matching TRBD1. The germline gives CDR1 MNHEY, CDR2 SMNVEV (reference sequence). The CDR3 is 14 amino acids. V lost 8 bases to trimming and J lost 0 bases; unmatched junction nucleotides: 6.